The entry that follows covers one T cell receptor (beta chain) sequence. The antigen remains unidentified. These data originate in a study of T cell repertoires in cytomegalovirus infection. V lost 0 bases and J lost 8, with 10 bases in between. CDR1 SEHNR and CDR2 FQNEAQ come from the germline V gene (reference sequence). The CDR3 runs to 14 residues. TCRdb used MiXCR to reprocess the reads, holding one entry per CDR3 protein. Among about 150,000 distinct CDR3 sequences listed, more than 30% were seen once. The V and J genes are TRBV7-9 and TRBJ1-4; D gene unclear. This TCR was sampled from a human donor in good health (CMV status not recorded). Some clones in this sample may be carry-over from other donors' samples. Sequences were derived from CD8+ T cells from cultured PBMCs, sampled from culture after CMV antigen stimulation. CDR3 DNA: TGTGCCAGCAGCTTAGCAGGGCTAGGGGAAAAACTGTTTTTT. It is translated as CASSLAGLGEKLFF.